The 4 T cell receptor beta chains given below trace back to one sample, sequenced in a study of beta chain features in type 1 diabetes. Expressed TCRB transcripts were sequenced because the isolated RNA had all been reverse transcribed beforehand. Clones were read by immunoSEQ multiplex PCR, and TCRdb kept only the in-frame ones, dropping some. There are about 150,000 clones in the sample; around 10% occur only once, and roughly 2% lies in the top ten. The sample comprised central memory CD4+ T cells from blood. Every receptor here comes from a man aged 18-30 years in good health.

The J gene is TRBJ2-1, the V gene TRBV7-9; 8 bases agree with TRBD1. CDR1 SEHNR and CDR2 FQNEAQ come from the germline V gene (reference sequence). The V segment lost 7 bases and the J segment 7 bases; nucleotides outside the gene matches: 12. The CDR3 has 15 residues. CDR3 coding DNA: TGTGCCAGCACCACAAGGGACAGGAGTGGGAATGAGCAGTTCTTC. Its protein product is CASTTRDRSGNEQFF.

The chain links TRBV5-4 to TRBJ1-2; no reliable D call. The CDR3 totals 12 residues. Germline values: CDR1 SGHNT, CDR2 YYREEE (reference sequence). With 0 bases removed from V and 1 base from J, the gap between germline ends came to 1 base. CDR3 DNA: TGTGCCAGCAGCTTGGATAACTATGGCTACACCTTC. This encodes CASSLDNYGYTF.

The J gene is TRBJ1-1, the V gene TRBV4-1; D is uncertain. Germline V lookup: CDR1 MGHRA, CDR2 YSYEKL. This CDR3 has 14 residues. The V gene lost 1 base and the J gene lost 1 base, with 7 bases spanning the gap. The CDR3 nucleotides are TGCGCCAGCAGCCAAGCGACACGGAACACTGAAGCTTTCTTT. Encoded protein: CASSQATRNTEAFF.

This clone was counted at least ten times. CDR3 coding DNA: TGTGCCAGCTCACCGATGACATCGCTGAACTACGAGCAGTACTTC. Its protein is CASSPMTSLNYEQYF. The chain employs TRBV18 and TRBJ2-7, with D unresolved. The CDR3 loop spans 15 amino acids. The ends were cut back, 3 bases at V and 3 bases at J, with 15 bases in the middle. CDR1 is KGHSH and CDR2 is LQKENI in the germline V gene.